This note documents a single T cell receptor (beta chain) sequence. No antigen is known for it. Base qualities were left out, and no much larger clone turns up one base away. One collaborating source in Seattle enrolled patients while the patients were actively infected and followed the patients over time throughout the course of disease. Collaborating institutions collected whole blood in K2EDTA tubes following their own protocols. For TCRbeta analysis, collaborator samples were shipped as frozen whole blood, as isolated PBMCs, or as DNA extracted from either sample type. The sample is drawn from a study of blood T cell repertoires in COVID-19 (dated by TCRdb to 2020 to 2022). A note on the overall study: Collaborator samples came from the United States, Italy and Spain and covered acute and convalescent phases of COVID-19. Samples were obtained from the ongoing ImmuneRACE study (first 160 participants) and from 1,254 subjects provided by 6 global collaborators. Subjects who had been exposed to COVID-19, were actively infected with it, or had recovered from it provided the deeply sampled blood TCRbeta repertoires that made up the dataset. Sample metadata almost always included a de-identified subject ID, COVID-19 status, age in years and sex. The repertoires were released in a freely available public database intended as a resource for research on the immune response to SARS-CoV-2. Where available, HLA class I and class II types were taken from metadata supplied by the sample provider and were not determined by assay-based typing. The material from the prospective study consisted of cDNA or gDNA derived from T cells, B-cell-depleted T cells, or PBMCs. Broader findings and caveats from the paper: How much clinical and demographic metadata was included differed by source and by participant, and the metadata was provided uncurated.

CDR3 length: 16 amino acids, cysteine to phenylalanine. Here the CDR3 DNA is all that survives: 48 bases in frame from base 1. Trimming accounts for 7 bases at V and 1 base at J, while the number of junction bases matched to no gene is 11. Per the germline V gene, SGHRS is the CDR1 and YFSETQ is the CDR2. The immunoSEQ Assay, a bias-controlled multiplex PCR, was used to amplify TCRbeta CDR3 regions from genomic DNA. For the original study's pipeline: Nucleated cell counts per sample were estimated from amplification of reference gene primers within the assay. Sequence reads were collapsed and filtered to measure the absolute abundance of every unique TCRbeta CDR3 rearrangement. For each sample, productive Simpson clonality was calculated as the square root of Simpson's diversity index across productive rearrangements. TCRdb provides this immuneACCESS table in a form limited to in-frame rearrangements. Some clones are lacking; in checked studies, under half of them reflect an unresolved V gene, and why the rest are absent is not known. V and J calls and clone size are as listed in that table; D and trimming were resolved from the DNA. The sample table holds about 70,000 clones, of which 75% to 85% were seen once. Less than 8% of the sample belongs to the ten largest clones.

This sequence uses TRBV5-1 and TRBJ1-1, and 9 bases in between align with TRBD1. The origin of this receptor is a man aged 25-45 years with COVID-19, enrolled during active disease. Sequenced input: peripheral blood. The nucleotide sequence reads as follows: TGCGCCAGCTCCCCAGGACAGGGGAATCGGAACACTGAAGCTTTCTTT. Its translation is CASSPGQGNRNTEAFF. This CDR3, with the reference TRBV5-1 and TRBJ1-1 proteins standing in past its ends, gives the full variable domain KAGVTQTPRYLIKTRGQQVTLSCSPISGHRSVSWYQQTPGQGLQFLFEYFSETQRNKGNFPGRFSGRQFSNSRSEMNVSTLELGDSALYLCASSPGQGNRNTEAFFGQGTRLTVV.